This T cell receptor (beta chain) was identified in a study of blood T cell repertoires in COVID-19. Turning to the study itself: The origin of the acute and convalescent COVID-19 samples was the United States, Italy and Spain. PBMCs, B-cell-depleted T cells, or T cells were the source of the cDNA or gDNA that made up the material.

Per the authors' pipeline: Reference gene primer amplification gave nucleated cell count estimates. Assay used: immunoSEQ multiplex PCR; TCRdb lists only in-frame clones, some missing. The DNA was the basis for D and trimming; V, J and clone size are from that table. The table shows around 100,000 clones, with about four fifths occurring only once. V shed 1 base and J 5 bases; nucleotides not matched to a gene: 7. The CDR3 has 15 residues. The germline gives CDR1 SGHRS, CDR2 YFSETQ. The specimen sequenced was peripheral blood. The gene calls are TRBV5-1 and TRBJ2-5; 8 nucleotides match TRBD1. This clonotype originated in a human donor in a cohort sampled during active COVID-19. CDR3 protein: CASSLRSGGQETQYF. For the CDR3, the DNA is TGCGCCAGCAGCTTGAGGTCAGGGGGCCAGGAGACCCAGTACTTC.